One and the same sample provided the 8 T cell receptor beta chains below, sequenced in a study of T cells of healthy individuals. TCRdb re-called the 5' RACE reads with MiXCR, one entry per CDR3 protein. This sample has 65,000 to 90,000 distinct CDR3 sequences, with approximately 5.4% found just once. The receptors derive from a female donor in good health.

This clonotype has more than one count but fewer than ten. CDR3 amino acids: CASSSPVGDTHNEQFF. DNA for the CDR3: TGTGCCAGCAGCTCCCCTGTTGGGGACACTCACAATGAGCAGTTCTTC. This rearrangement joins TRBV6-6 to TRBJ2-1; TRBD1 might be the D (6 bases). Germline assignment: CDR1 MNHNY and CDR2 SVGAGI (reference sequence). The CDR3 runs 16 residues. V lost 6 bases and J lost 5, with 20 bases in between.

This clonotype was picked up many times. CDR3 sequence: CAISGGDEQFF. CDR3 nucleotide sequence: TGTGCCATCAGTGGGGGCGATGAGCAGTTCTTC. The chain links TRBV10-3 to TRBJ2-1, with D perhaps TRBD1 (5 bases). V gave up 4 bases and J gave up 8 bases, with 6 bases separating them. This CDR3 spans 11 amino acids. CDR1 and CDR2 from the germline V gene are ENHRY and SYGVKD.

This clonotype was observed at least ten times. The V call is TRBV12-3 or TRBV12-4, the J call TRBJ1-1; the match to TRBD1 covers 8 bases. V was clipped by 3 bases and J by 5 bases; unmatched bases: 5. This CDR3 contains 14 residues. CDR3 amino acids: CASSLTGDGTEAFF. In nucleotides, the CDR3 is TGTGCCAGCAGTTTGACAGGGGACGGGACTGAAGCTTTCTTT.

The sample holds a few counts of this clonotype. The V gene is TRBV19, the J gene TRBJ2-5; D gene uncertain. This CDR3 is 14 amino acids long. CDR1 LNHDA and CDR2 SQIVND come from the germline V gene (reference sequence). V was pared by 1 base and J by 7 bases, with 13 bases between. CDR3 sequence (DNA): TGTGCCAGTAGTATAGTGGCCCGATCCGGGACCCAGTACTTC. Encoded protein: CASSIVARSGTQYF. The full variable domain, its missing parts supplied by reference TRBV19 and TRBJ2-5, is DGGITQSPKYLFRKEGQNVTLSCEQNLNHDAMYWYRQDPGQGLRLIYYSQIVNDFQKGDIAEGYSVSREKKESFPLTVTSAQKNPTAFYLCASSIVARSGTQYFGPGTRLLVL.

At least ten counts were recorded for this clonotype. The chain has TRBV5-4 and TRBJ2-1; 12 bases are shared with TRBD2. CDR3 size: 15 residues. Germline assignment: CDR1 SGHNT and CDR2 YYREEE (reference sequence). The ends lost 4 bases at V and 7 bases at J; junction bases unmatched: 6. The CDR3 DNA is TGTGCCAGCAGCCTGACTAGCGGGAGTGAAAATGAGCAGTTCTTC. This gives the protein CASSLTSGSENEQFF.

The CDR3 region is CSAPQRQGANEQYF. The CDR3 bases are TGCAGTGCTCCTCAGCGACAGGGGGCGAACGAGCAGTACTTC. The chain uses TRBV20-1 and TRBJ2-7; 10 nucleotides align to TRBD1. The CDR3 is 14 amino acids. With V trimmed by 5 bases and J by 5 bases, 9 bases remained unmatched. CDR1 is DFQATT and CDR2 is SNEGSKA in the germline V gene (reference sequence).

This clonotype was seen more than once but under ten times. The chain carries TRBV28 and TRBJ1-2, with D perhaps matching TRBD1 (5 bases). This CDR3 spans 16 amino acids. Per the germline V gene, CDR1 is MDHEN and CDR2 is SYDVKM. V was pared by 5 bases and J by 2 bases, with 18 bases between. CDR3: CASSPNAGAGNYGYTF. CDR3 DNA: TGTGCCAGCAGTCCTAACGCCGGGGCCGGAAACTATGGCTACACCTTC.

This clonotype turned up a few times. This chain connects TRBV3-1 to TRBJ1-1; 7 bases are shared with TRBD1. Germline V gene data show CDR1 as LGHDT and CDR2 as YNNKEL (reference sequence). V gave up 4 bases and J gave up 3 bases; unmatched junction bases: 8. The CDR3 totals 15 residues. This chain's CDR3 is CASSPEQGIYTEAFF. CDR3 DNA: TGTGCCAGCAGCCCGGAACAGGGGATTTACACTGAAGCTTTCTTT.